The clone carrying this T cell receptor (beta chain) was counted only a few times. Its specificity is unknown. Constant-segment primers and 5'RACE yielded cDNA libraries for TCR alpha and TCR beta, each carrying sample barcodes and UMIs. TCRdb reprocessed the 5' RACE reads with MiXCR, giving one entry per CDR3 protein. The sample holds around 510,000 distinct CDR3 sequences, about 20% seen once. The entry originates in a study of T-cell memory formation after mild COVID-19. V trimming: 5 bases; J trimming: 8 bases; junction bases outside the gene matches: 9. Germline CDR1 is SQVTM and CDR2 is ANQGSEA. The CDR3 contains 13 residues. Broader study findings: Those CD4+ clones that contracted were mainly in CM and EM (CD8+ ones in EMRA).

The receptor was derived from an adult woman who had mild COVID-19 (a few samples of this study predate the infection). Cell type and time point are not known. What was sequenced was PBMCs or a T cell subset sorted from them (not recorded which). The V call is TRBV29-1, the J call TRBJ2-3; 8 bases fit TRBD2. The CDR3 nucleotides are TGCAGCGTTTGCTTAGCGGGGTCGGCTACGCAGTATTTT. This sequence encodes CSVCLAGSATQYF.